Here is one TCR beta chain with its context. What it binds is not known. The sample originates from a study of blood T cells in healthy people across ages. Findings and limits, study-wide: Estimates of diversity drawn from one million T cells were considered underestimates.

Every donor gave 7.5 to 10 milliliters of peripheral blood. Germline-derived CDR1 and CDR2 are SNHLY and FYNNEI. V was cut by 3 bases and J by 8 bases, with 5 bases left in between. This CDR3 has 11 residues. Primed by a sample-barcoded 5' primer and a J-beta primer mix, a second PCR proceeded for about 6 to 11 cycles. TCRdb re-called the 5' RACE reads through MiXCR, storing one row per CDR3 protein. The sample holds approximately 1.5 million distinct CDR3 sequences, around 40% seen once. The sequence was collected from a woman younger than 30 in good health. The sample was blood. The gene calls are TRBV2 and TRBJ1-5; D remains unclear. The CDR3 region has the DNA TGTGCCAGCAGTGACCAGGAGCCCCAGCATTTT. It yields the protein CASSDQEPQHF.